The clone carrying this TCR beta chain was seen just once. Antigen specificity is unknown. Germline values: CDR1 MNHEY, CDR2 SMNVEV (reference sequence). Trimming removed 7 bases from V and 4 bases from J, with 14 bases in between. The length of the CDR3 is 13 residues. CD8 cells regarded as naive lacked CD45RO, were positively chosen for CCR7, and omitted terminally differentiated effector memory CD45RA+ cells. This specimen comes from a study of shared clonotypes between healthy human individuals. Study results and caveats: Naive subsets typically showed greater estimated richness than memory subsets. It was only blood that was sampled, and tissue repertoires likely differ.

The assay was immunoSEQ multiplex PCR, and TCRdb's table has in-frame clones only and misses some. The sample holds just over 2,000,000 clones; less than 95% are singletons and the top ten take around 1.1%. What was sequenced was naive CD8+ T cells sorted from blood. This TCR derives from a man in his late teens or twenties in good health. The chain joins TRBV27 to TRBJ2-7; D might be TRBD1 (6 bases). The CDR3 spells CASTPLGGYEQYF. The CDR3 nucleotides read TGTGCCAGCACCCCTCTAGGGGGATACGAGCAGTACTTC.